The T cell receptor (beta chain) under discussion was sequenced for a study of T cells after yellow fever vaccination. Study-wide results and limits: Researchers noted that a small share of clonotypes showed up in both CD4 and CD8 compartments. The secondary response peaked faster, at day 5 versus 15, but was weaker. Post-booster samples contained most primary-vaccination clones (around 95% CD4, around 88% CD8). Contamination by abundant bulk-population clonotypes could be present in FACS-sorted repertoires.

Germline V gives CDR1 SGHAT, CDR2 FQNNGV. V lost 3 bases to trimming and J lost 8 bases; unmatched junction nucleotides: 7. The CDR3 runs to 15 residues. As to this clonotype: Its matching antigen is unknown.

MiXCR, run by TCRdb on the 5' RACE reads, gives a single entry per CDR3 protein. The data contain about 74,000 distinct CDR3 sequences, approximately 7% of them singletons. The TCR originated in a man between 18 and 35 years old who received the YFV17D yellow fever vaccine. The sample here was CD8+ T cells sorted from PBMCs, taken 4 to 6 days after the first yellow fever vaccination. The chain recombines TRBV11-2 with TRBJ2-1; 10 positions match TRBD2. CDR3 coding DNA: TGTGCCAGCAGCTTTATAGCGGGGGGAATAGATGAGCAGTTCTTC. Protein: CASSFIAGGIDEQFF. The complete variable domain, with remaining parts taken from reference TRBV11-2 and TRBJ2-1, reads EAGVAQSPRYKIIEKRQSVAFWCNPISGHATLYWYQQILGQGPKLLIQFQNNGVVDDSQLPKDRFSAERLKGVDSTLKIQPAKLEDSAVYLCASSFIAGGIDEQFFGPGTRLTVL.